The 30 T cell receptor beta chains in this list originate from one sample, sequenced in a study of blood T cell repertoires in COVID-19. Profiled with immunoSEQ multiplex PCR; TCRdb holds only in-frame clones, not every one. The data show a few hundred thousand clones, more than 70% seen once. Specimen: peripheral blood. The receptor set was obtained from a young woman with COVID-19, enrolled during active disease.

The CDR3 DNA is TGTGCCAGCAGGGATACTAGCGGGGGGTCCTATGAGCAGTTCTTC. It translates to CASRDTSGGSYEQFF. The chain couples TRBV6-5 to TRBJ2-1, with TRBD2 matching over 12 bases. The CDR3 consists of 15 residues. The V gene end was trimmed by 6 bases and the J gene end by 8 bases; junction bases not matched to a gene: 8. Germline-derived CDR1 and CDR2 are MNHEY and SVGAGI.

The V and J genes are TRBV21-1 and TRBJ2-7; TRBD2, the D gene given by the table, was not confirmed from the DNA. TRBV21-1 is a pseudogene locus. This CDR3 spans 12 amino acids. DNA for the CDR3: TGTGCCAGCAGCAATCCTTCCTACGAGCAGTACGTC. Encoded protein: CASSNPSYEQYV.

The chain combines TRBV27 with TRBJ2-1; TRBD1 is a possible D gene (5 bases). The CDR3 covers 13 residues. V lost 6 bases and J 7 bases, leaving 13 bases between the germline ends. Looked up from germline, CDR1 is MNHEY and CDR2 is SMNVEV (reference sequence). DNA of the CDR3: TGTGCCAGCAGCCCCAACCAGGGTAATGAGCAGTTCTTC. Amino acids: CASSPNQGNEQFF.

The chain has TRBV7-9 and TRBJ2-4, with 7 nucleotides matching TRBD1. CDR3 size: 16 residues. Germline lookup yields CDR1 SEHNR and CDR2 FQNEAQ (reference sequence). J gave up 0 bases and V 5 bases, and 7 bases lay outside the gene matches. CDR3 DNA sequence: TGTGCCAGCAGCCCGGAGACAGGGCTAGCCAAAAACATTCAGTACTTC. Its translation is CASSPETGLAKNIQYF. Combining the CDR3 with reference TRBV7-9 and TRBJ2-4 gives the whole variable domain DTGVSQNPRHKITKRGQNVTFRCDPISEHNRLYWYRQTLGQGPEFLTYFQNEAQLEKSRLLSDRFSAERPKGSFSTLEIQRTEQGDSAMYLCASSPETGLAKNIQYFGAGTRLSVL.

The chain has TRBV28 and TRBJ2-3; D is possibly TRBD1 (6 bases). Trimming removed 1 base from V and 5 bases from J, with 16 bases in between. The CDR3 sequence is 16 residues long. The germline V gene has CDR1 MDHEN and CDR2 SYDVKM. In DNA, the CDR3 is TGTGCCAGCAGTTTATCCGGGAACACAGGGATAGATACGCAGTATTTT. As protein: CASSLSGNTGIDTQYF.

V usage is TRBV4-2 and J usage is TRBJ1-6; D is possibly TRBD1 (6 bases). CDR1 LGHNA and CDR2 YNFKEQ come from the germline V gene. The CDR3 covers 17 residues. V lost 1 base and J lost 9, with 19 bases in between. The CDR3: CASSQGSPGQEPSPLHF. The DNA of the CDR3 is TGTGCCAGCAGCCAAGGGTCCCCGGGACAAGAGCCTTCACCCCTCCACTTT.

This chain uses TRBV14 with TRBJ1-2; 7 bases line up with TRBD1. The germline V gene has CDR1 SGHDN and CDR2 FVKESK. J gave up 5 bases and V 4 bases, and 19 bases lay outside the gene matches. This CDR3 spans 18 amino acids. The CDR3 loop is CASSRGGDSKNTGYGYTF. In DNA, the CDR3 is TGTGCCAGCAGCCGCGGGGGGGACAGCAAAAATACTGGTTATGGCTACACCTTC. The full variable domain, completed using reference TRBV14 and TRBJ1-2, is EAGVTQFPSHSVIEKGQTVTLRCDPISGHDNLYWYRRVMGKEIKFLLHFVKESKQDESGMPNNRFLAERTGGTYSTLKVQPAELEDSGVYFCASSRGGDSKNTGYGYTFGSGTRLTVV.

J is TRBJ2-3 and V is TRBV10-3; TRBD2 matches 9 bases. The CDR3 has 17 amino acids. Trimming at V came to 6 bases and at J to 11 bases, leaving 21 bases not matched to a gene. Germline lookup yields CDR1 ENHRY and CDR2 SYGVKD. This chain's CDR3 is CAIRPGWREGRVDVQYF. In nucleotides, the CDR3 is TGTGCCATCAGACCTGGTTGGCGGGAGGGCCGGGTTGATGTGCAGTATTTT.

The chain joins TRBV5-1 to TRBJ2-7, with 13 bases fitting TRBD2. CDR3 length: 13 amino acids. V shed 7 bases and J 2 bases; nucleotides not matched to a gene: 0. The V gene's germline CDR1 is SGHRS and CDR2 YFSETQ. The CDR3 sequence is CASGTSGTYEQYF. CDR3 sequence (DNA): TGCGCCAGCGGGACTAGCGGGACCTACGAGCAGTACTTC. The full variable domain, with the rest looked up from reference TRBV5-1 and TRBJ2-7, is KAGVTQTPRYLIKTRGQQVTLSCSPISGHRSVSWYQQTPGQGLQFLFEYFSETQRNKGNFPGRFSGRQFSNSRSEMNVSTLELGDSALYLCASGTSGTYEQYFGPGTRLTVT.

The chain recombines TRBV15 with TRBJ2-5; possible D gene TRBD2, 6 bases. From germline, CDR1 is LNHNV and CDR2 YYDKDF (reference sequence). The CDR3 covers 16 residues. Between the trimmed V and J ends, which lost 0 bases and 9 bases, there was a span of 20 bases. The chain's CDR3 is CATSRDVGPAGGAQYF. CDR3 bases: TGTGCCACCAGCAGAGATGTAGGACCAGCCGGCGGGGCCCAGTACTTC.

The chain carries TRBV19 and TRBJ2-1, with 9 bases aligning to TRBD1. The V gene's germline CDR1 is LNHDA and CDR2 SQIVND (reference sequence). This CDR3 contains 15 residues. V gave up 6 bases and J gave up 3 bases; unmatched junction bases: 6. The CDR3, as DNA: TGTGCCAGTAGCCTTGGGACAGGGATCTACAATGAGCAGTTCTTC. The encoded protein is CASSLGTGIYNEQFF.

The chain links TRBV29-1 to TRBJ2-3; 9 bases are shared with TRBD2. CDR1 is SQVTM, CDR2 ANQGSEA, per germline. The CDR3 covers 15 residues. The trim removed 3 bases at V and 5 bases at J, leaving 9 bases unmatched. CDR3 sequence reads: CSVDGLAGIRDTQYF. The CDR3 nucleotides read TGCAGCGTTGATGGGCTAGCGGGGATCCGAGATACGCAGTATTTT.

The chain employs TRBV6-4 and TRBJ2-3; TRBD1 matches 7 bases. V was pared by 0 bases and J by 3 bases, with 6 bases of the junction left unmatched. In germline, CDR1 is MRHNA, CDR2 SNTAGT. The CDR3 sequence is 16 residues long. The CDR3 sequence: CASSDSWTGYTDTQYF. CDR3 nucleotides: TGTGCCAGCAGTGACTCTTGGACAGGTTATACAGATACGCAGTATTTT.

The chain combines TRBV12-3 or TRBV12-4 with TRBJ2-7, with TRBD1 matching over 7 bases. The CDR3 is made up of 11 amino acids. The CDR3 region has the DNA TGTGCCAGCAGCAGGACAGGTCCTAAGAACGTC. Translation: CASSRTGPKNV.

The chain is built from TRBV5-1 and TRBJ2-5, with 7 bases identical to TRBD1. Germline lookup yields CDR1 SGHRS and CDR2 YFSETQ. V dropped 1 base and J dropped 5; count of bases not matched to a gene: 5. There are 14 residues in the CDR3. CDR3 protein: CASSLNRGSETQYF. The CDR3 nucleotides read TGCGCCAGCAGCTTGAACAGGGGATCGGAGACCCAGTACTTC.

The chain is built from TRBV10-3 and TRBJ1-1; 12 bases map to TRBD1. Germline CDR1 reads ENHRY; CDR2 reads SYGVKD. The CDR3 extends over 12 amino acids. Trimming took 6 bases from V and 11 from J; bases not matched to a gene: 4. The CDR3 loop is CAIRTGQGAAFF. In DNA form, the CDR3 reads TGTGCCATCAGGACGGGACAGGGGGCGGCTTTCTTT.

J is TRBJ1-1 and V is TRBV7-9, with a possible D match to TRBD1 (6 bases). The CDR3 sequence is 14 residues long. Trimming pared 7 bases from V and 5 bases from J, leaving 17 bases between. Germline V CDR1 and CDR2: SEHNR, FQNEAQ (reference sequence). The CDR3 region is CASMRRGEGTEAFF. The CDR3 DNA follows: TGTGCCAGCATGCGAAGGGGGGAGGGAACTGAAGCTTTCTTT.

The rearrangement links TRBV9 to TRBJ1-6; TRBD1 matches 8 bases. The CDR3 sequence is 16 residues long. The V and J ends lost 0 bases and 4 bases, in that order; junction bases with no gene match: 3. Germline V gives CDR1 SGDLS, CDR2 YYNGEE. The CDR3 bases are TGTGCCAGCAGCGTAGGTACAGGGGGTTATAATTCACCCCTCCACTTT. It encodes CASSVGTGGYNSPLHF.

The chain uses TRBV29-1 and TRBJ2-5; D is unresolved. Germline V lookup: CDR1 SQVTM, CDR2 ANQGSEA. Trimming took 4 bases from V and 1 from J, leaving 16 bases between them. The CDR3 runs to 15 residues. CDR3 amino acids: CSVARSSRPQETQYF. CDR3 in DNA: TGCAGCGTTGCTCGAAGTAGCCGTCCCCAAGAGACCCAGTACTTC.

This chain connects TRBV5-4 to TRBJ2-7, with a weak D call TRBD1 (5 bases). The germline V gene encodes CDR1 SGHNT and CDR2 YYREEE (reference sequence). This CDR3 region has 16 residues. V dropped 0 bases and J dropped 4 bases, with 17 bases sitting between them. CDR3: CASSLASGQGRYEQYF. CDR3 nucleotide sequence: TGTGCCAGCAGCTTGGCCTCTGGGCAGGGTAGGTACGAGCAGTACTTC.

This sequence joins TRBV19 and TRBJ1-3; D not resolved. The germline V gene has CDR1 LNHDA and CDR2 SQIVND (reference sequence). This CDR3 region has 13 residues. The V gene lost 7 bases and the J gene lost 3 bases, with 10 bases spanning the gap. In DNA, the CDR3 is TGTGCCAGTACACGGGAGGTTGGAAACACCATATATTTT. Its translation: CASTREVGNTIYF. Variable domain in full (rest from reference TRBV19 and TRBJ1-3): DGGITQSPKYLFRKEGQNVTLSCEQNLNHDAMYWYRQDPGQGLRLIYYSQIVNDFQKGDIAEGYSVSREKKESFPLTVTSAQKNPTAFYLCASTREVGNTIYFGEGSWLTVV.

This chain joins TRBV18 and TRBJ1-1, with 8 positions matching TRBD1. This CDR3 has 15 amino acids. V trimming: 2 bases; J trimming: 4 bases; junction bases outside the gene matches: 6. Germline loops: CDR1 KGHSH, CDR2 LQKENI. CDR3 bases: TGTGCCAGCTCACCAGGACAGGGAGAGTCCACTGAAGCTTTCTTT. Protein sequence: CASSPGQGESTEAFF. The variable domain in full, with the rest retrieved from reference TRBV18 and TRBJ1-1, is NAGVMQNPRHLVRRRGQEARLRCSPMKGHSHVYWYRQLPEEGLKFMVYLQKENIIDESGMPKERFSAEFPKEGPSILRIQQVVRGDSAAYFCASSPGQGESTEAFFGQGTRLTVV.

A single count supports this clone. The chain has TRBV5-6 and TRBJ1-3; 10 bases match TRBD1. Germline V CDR1 and CDR2: SGHDT, YYEEEE. V dropped 4 bases and J dropped 2; count of bases not matched to a gene: 3. The CDR3 covers 15 residues. The CDR3 DNA sequence: TGTGCCAGCAGCCAAGGGACAGGGGCTGGAAACACCATATATTTT. Translated: CASSQGTGAGNTIYF. Supplemented by reference TRBV5-6 and TRBJ1-3, the full variable domain reads DAGVTQSPTHLIKTRGQQVTLRCSPKSGHDTVSWYQQALGQGPQFIFQYYEEEERQRGNFPDRFSGHQFPNYSSELNVNALLLGDSALYLCASSQGTGAGNTIYFGEGSWLTVV.

V usage is TRBV18 and J usage is TRBJ1-1, with D perhaps matching TRBD1 (6 bases). Germline lookup yields CDR1 KGHSH and CDR2 LQKENI. CDR3 length equals 15 residues. The V end was cut by 2 bases, the J end by 1 base, with 11 bases between. The CDR3 sequence is CASSPTGRGNTEAFF. The DNA for the CDR3 is TGTGCCAGCTCACCAACTGGCAGGGGGAACACTGAAGCTTTCTTT.

The chain joins TRBV15 to TRBJ2-7; tentatively, D is TRBD1 (5 bases). Between the trimmed V and J ends, which lost 0 bases and 3 bases, there was a span of 12 bases. The CDR3 covers 15 residues. Germline values: CDR1 LNHNV, CDR2 YYDKDF (reference sequence). The CDR3 bases are TGTGCCACCAGCAGAGATAGCCAGGGTGACTACGAGCAGTACTTC. Encoded protein: CATSRDSQGDYEQYF.

This clone appeared once. The V gene is TRBV28, the J gene TRBJ2-3; the match to TRBD2 covers 9 bases. This CDR3 comprises 13 residues. Looked up from germline, CDR1 is MDHEN and CDR2 is SYDVKM. The V segment lost 8 bases and the J segment 6 bases; nucleotides outside the gene matches: 6. This CDR3 reads CASGGGAGDTQYF. For the CDR3, the DNA is TGTGCCAGCGGCGGGGGGGCCGGGGATACGCAGTATTTT.

The chain employs TRBV7-9 and TRBJ1-4; 8 nucleotides match TRBD1. The CDR3 is 14 residues long. Trimming took 6 bases from V and 8 from J; bases not matched to a gene: 8. Germline CDR1 SEHNR, CDR2 FQNEAQ (reference sequence). CDR3 nucleotide sequence: TGTGCCAGCAGGGACAGGGTCGGGAGGGAAAAACTGTTTTTT. This sequence encodes CASRDRVGREKLFF.

This chain links TRBV5-4 with TRBJ2-5, with 11 bases that match TRBD2. The CDR3 runs 15 residues. V was clipped by 5 bases and J by 5 bases; unmatched bases: 8. Germline V CDR1 and CDR2: SGHNT, YYREEE (reference sequence). The CDR3 DNA sequence: TGTGCCAGCAGGCCGGATACTAGCGGGGGTGAGACCCAGTACTTC. It translates to CASRPDTSGGETQYF.

The chain uses TRBV7-9 and TRBJ1-2; 10 bases match TRBD1. After removal of 5 bases from V and 2 bases from J, the junction contained 5 bases not matched to a gene. The CDR3 contains 15 residues. Germline values: CDR1 SEHNR, CDR2 FQNEAQ (reference sequence). Written as DNA, the CDR3 is TGTGCCAGCAGCCCCAAGGACAGGGGGAACTATGGCTACACCTTC. This encodes CASSPKDRGNYGYTF.

This clone was observed a handful of times. The chain links TRBV7-2 to TRBJ2-2, with 9 bases fitting TRBD2. Germline-derived CDR1 and CDR2 are SGHTA and FQGNSA. This CDR3 is 16 amino acids long. Germline trimming cut 4 bases from V and 0 bases from J; bases unmatched to any gene: 3. CDR3 nucleotides: TGTGCCAGCAGCTCCCGGACTAGCGCGAACACCGGGGAGCTGTTTTTT. Translated, it gives CASSSRTSANTGELFF. The full variable domain, completed using reference TRBV7-2 and TRBJ2-2, is GAGVSQSPSNKVTEKGKDVELRCDPISGHTALYWYRQSLGQGLEFLIYFQGNSAPDKSGLPSDRFSAERTGGSVSTLTIQRTQQEDSAVYLCASSSRTSANTGELFFGEGSRLTVL.